This T cell receptor beta chain came from a study of spatial heterogeneity in lung cancer. The time point here: sample taken at primary tumor resection. The 60 to 90 donors had untreated early-stage non-small cell lung cancer. Germline V gene lookup returns CDR1 SQVTM and CDR2 ANQGSEA. This CDR3 comprises 14 residues. The J segment lost 5 bases and the V segment lost 4 bases, leaving 3 bases of the junction unmatched. TCRdb itself ran the 5' RACE reads through MiXCR, one entry per CDR3 protein. The repertoire has 40,000 to 45,000 distinct CDR3 sequences, roughly 15% of them found once; the top ten carry approximately 60%. This clonotype has at least ten counts.

The clonotype was recovered from a male donor with early-stage non-small cell lung cancer. Source: PBMCs, taken at surgery. V usage is TRBV29-1 and J usage is TRBJ2-1, with TRBD2 identical over 12 bases. CDR3: CSVGGTSGHNEQFF. Written as DNA, the CDR3 is TGCAGCGTTGGCGGGACTAGCGGGCACAATGAGCAGTTCTTC.